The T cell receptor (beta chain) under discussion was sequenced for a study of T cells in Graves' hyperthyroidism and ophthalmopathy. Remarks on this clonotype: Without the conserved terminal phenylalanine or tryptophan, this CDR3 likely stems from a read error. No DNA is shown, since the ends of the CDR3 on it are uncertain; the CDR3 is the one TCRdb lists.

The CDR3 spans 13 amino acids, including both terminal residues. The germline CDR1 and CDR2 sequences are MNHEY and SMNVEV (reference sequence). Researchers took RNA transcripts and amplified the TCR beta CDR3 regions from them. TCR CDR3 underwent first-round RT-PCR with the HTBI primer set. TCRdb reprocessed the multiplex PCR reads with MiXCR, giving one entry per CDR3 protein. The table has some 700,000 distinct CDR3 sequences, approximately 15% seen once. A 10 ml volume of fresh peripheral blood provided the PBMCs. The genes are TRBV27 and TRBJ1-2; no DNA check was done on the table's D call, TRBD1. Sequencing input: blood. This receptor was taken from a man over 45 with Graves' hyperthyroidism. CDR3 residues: CASRDRGGYGYTC.